Here is one T cell receptor (beta chain) with its context. The germline V gene encodes CDR1 LNHDA and CDR2 SQIVND (reference sequence). V was pared by 2 bases and J by 7 bases, with 14 bases between. This CDR3 region has 14 residues. Assay: immunoSEQ multiplex PCR; the TCRdb copy retains only in-frame clones and omits some. The sample includes around 460,000 clones, roughly 90% of them seen just once. This sample is drawn from a study of blood T cell repertoires in COVID-19. V usage is TRBV19 and J usage is TRBJ2-5; a possible D gene is TRBD1 (5 bases). The source material was peripheral blood. The receptor was derived from a man younger than 30 with COVID-19, enrolled during active disease. DNA of the CDR3: TGTGCCAGTAGTATAAGGGGCGGCAGTGGGACCCAGTACTTC. Protein: CASSIRGGSGTQYF.